The 16 T cell receptor beta chains presented below share a single source sample, sequenced in a study of OX40 agonist ivuxolimab in advanced cancers. Sequencing used immunoSEQ multiplex PCR; TCRdb keeps in-frame clones, though not all of them. The sample records 35,000 to 40,000 clones, roughly 80% being singletons. The source material was CD4+ or CD8+ T cells sorted from blood, sampled in a trial of the OX40 agonist ivuxolimab. The receptors derive from an adult with an advanced solid tumor such as melanoma, head and neck, liver or kidney cancer.

Only one count was recorded for this clone. This chain uses TRBV9 with TRBJ2-5; D perhaps matches TRBD1 (7 bases). Trimming removed 6 bases from V and 4 bases from J, with 13 bases in between. Germline V gene sequence: CDR1 SGDLS, CDR2 YYNGEE. The CDR3 is made up of 13 amino acids. CDR3: CASTPGGSETQYF. The CDR3 nucleotides read TGTGCCAGCACCCCAGGGGGGTCAGAGACCCAGTACTTC. Full variable domain (outside the CDR3, taken from reference TRBV9 and TRBJ2-5): DSGVTQTPKHLITATGQRVTLRCSPRSGDLSVYWYQQSLDQGLQFLIQYYNGEERAKGNILERFSAQQFPDLHSELNLSSLELGDSALYFCASTPGGSETQYFGPGTRLLVL.

V usage is TRBV6-1 and J usage is TRBJ2-1, with unresolved D. The V end lost 3 bases, the J end lost 9 bases, and 12 bases lay between the germline ends. CDR1 and CDR2 from the germline V gene are MNHNS and SASEGT. The CDR3 sequence is 13 residues long. CDR3 coding DNA: TGTGCCAGCAGTGATATAAAGATCGGTGAGCAGTTCTTC. Its protein is CASSDIKIGEQFF.

In its sample, this clone was seen once. The chain employs TRBV7-9 and TRBJ2-2; 8 positions agree with TRBD1. This CDR3 comprises 15 residues. Trimming removed 3 bases from V and 9 bases from J; junction bases left unmatched: 9. Germline V gives CDR1 SEHNR, CDR2 FQNEAQ (reference sequence). The CDR3 region has the DNA TGTGCCAGCAGCTTGGACAGGGAGATGTTCAGGGAGCTGTTTTTT. Its protein product is CASSLDREMFRELFF.

The table lists this clone with a few counts. V and J are TRBV7-3 and TRBJ1-2; TRBD1 might be the D (5 bases). The CDR3 runs 14 residues. Germline-derived CDR1 and CDR2 are SGHTA and FQGTGA. V was shortened by 2 bases and J by 7 bases, with 14 bases between the two germline ends. CDR3 protein: CASSLDPGRGGYTF. The CDR3 region has the DNA TGTGCCAGCAGCTTAGACCCGGGGCGGGGTGGCTACACCTTC.

This chain uses TRBV5-4 with TRBJ2-1; 7 positions agree with TRBD2. V lost 4 bases, J lost 8 bases, and 9 bases stayed unmatched. Germline lookup yields CDR1 SGHNT and CDR2 YYREEE (reference sequence). The CDR3 runs 14 residues. CDR3 loop: CASSPGGRGDEQFF. CDR3 nucleotides: TGTGCCAGCAGCCCGGGGGGACGGGGGGATGAGCAGTTCTTC.

The V call is TRBV1, the J call TRBJ2-7; the D segment call TRBD2 is taken from the table without a DNA check. TRBV1 is reported as a pseudogene. The CDR3 length is 17 residues. The CDR3 sequence: CTSSPLGCGRGAYEQYF. The CDR3 DNA is TGCACCAGCAGCCCCTTGGGTTGTGGTCGGGGGGCCTACGAGCAGTACTTC.

This clone appeared once. This chain links TRBV18 with TRBJ2-5; 10 bases map to TRBD1. The germline V gene encodes CDR1 KGHSH and CDR2 LQKENI. This CDR3 has 14 amino acids. The J segment lost 5 bases and the V segment lost 3 bases, leaving 3 bases of the junction unmatched. The CDR3 DNA sequence: TGTGCCAGCTCACCGGGGACAGGGGATGAGACCCAGTACTTC. Its protein product is CASSPGTGDETQYF.

This clone appeared once. The chain recombines TRBV13 with TRBJ2-7; TRBD1 aligns across 7 bases. Germline trimming cut 4 bases from V and 4 bases from J; bases unmatched to any gene: 13. The CDR3 is 16 residues long. The germline V gene has CDR1 PRHDT and CDR2 FYEKMQ (reference sequence). CDR3 in amino acids: CASSSRGTDRAYEQYF. CDR3 DNA sequence: TGTGCCAGCAGCTCCAGAGGAACAGACAGGGCATACGAGCAGTACTTC.

The V gene is TRBV9, the J gene TRBJ2-1; 11 bases align to TRBD2. Germline V gene data show CDR1 as SGDLS and CDR2 as YYNGEE. CDR3 length: 13 amino acids. V gave up 5 bases and J gave up 12 bases; unmatched junction bases: 7. The CDR3 DNA is TGTGCCAGCAGTACCCTAGCGGGGGGCAGGCAGTTCTTC. Translating it yields CASSTLAGGRQFF.

V is TRBV19 and J is TRBJ2-5; D call uncertain. Germline V gives CDR1 LNHDA, CDR2 SQIVND (reference sequence). The CDR3 contains 15 residues. V lost 3 bases, J lost 2 bases, and 13 bases lay in between. The CDR3 loop reads CASSMSHSRQETQYF. The CDR3 DNA sequence: TGTGCCAGTAGTATGTCGCACTCACGGCAAGAGACCCAGTACTTC.

The chain is built from TRBV2 and TRBJ1-2; D not resolved. Germline CDR1 SNHLY, CDR2 FYNNEI. The CDR3 has 12 residues. Deletions cut 6 bases from V and 5 bases from J, with 10 bases between. The CDR3 is CASRGPGYGYTF. CDR3 DNA sequence: TGTGCCAGCAGAGGGCCCGGATATGGCTACACCTTC.

This sequence joins TRBV5-1 and TRBJ1-2; no clear D gene. V lost 7 bases, J lost 0 bases, and 16 bases lay in between. Germline assignment: CDR1 SGHRS and CDR2 YFSETQ. The CDR3 is 15 amino acids. The chain's CDR3 is CASPLGSSPNYGYTF. DNA of the CDR3: TGCGCCAGCCCCCTGGGGTCATCGCCTAACTATGGCTACACCTTC.

This rearrangement joins TRBV6-6 to TRBJ2-5, with D hard to call. This CDR3 contains 13 residues. The V end was cut by 4 bases, the J end by 1 base, with 7 bases between. Germline-derived CDR1 and CDR2 are MNHNY and SVGAGI (reference sequence). DNA of the CDR3: TGTGCCAGCAGTTGGTCTTCCCAAGAGACCCAGTACTTC. Protein product: CASSWSSQETQYF.

The CDR3 DNA is TGTGCCAGCAGTCTAGGGTACAAGGGCACTGAAGCTTTCTTT. Its protein product is CASSLGYKGTEAFF. The genes are TRBV27 and TRBJ1-1; D remains unclear. The germline V gene has CDR1 MNHEY and CDR2 SMNVEV (reference sequence). Between the trimmed V and J ends, which lost 5 bases and 4 bases, there was a span of 14 bases. The CDR3 extends over 14 amino acids.

This chain joins TRBV30 and TRBJ1-5; maybe TRBD1 (5 bases). Germline lookup yields CDR1 GTSNPN and CDR2 SVGIG (reference sequence). Trimming cost V 2 bases and J 2 bases, with 19 bases left between them. This CDR3 is built from 17 residues. The CDR3 reads CAWSRDFGSVGNQPQHF. CDR3 nucleotides: TGTGCCTGGAGTCGGGACTTCGGGTCCGTTGGCAATCAGCCCCAGCATTTT.

This rearrangement joins TRBV4-1 to TRBJ2-3; TRBD2 agrees at 7 bases. CDR1 is MGHRA, CDR2 YSYEKL, per germline. The CDR3 covers 15 residues. With 4 bases clipped from V and 1 base from J, the junction kept 5 bases outside the gene matches. CDR3 protein: CASSPGTIRTDTQYF. CDR3 nucleotide sequence: TGCGCCAGCAGCCCCGGGACTATCCGCACAGATACGCAGTATTTT.